This T cell receptor beta chain was observed in a study of T cell repertoires in cytomegalovirus infection. Study-level background: Signatures in public TCR beta sequences pointed to both CMV infection and matching HLA type.

Only a few counts were recorded for this clonotype. Antigen unknown. V lost 3 bases and J lost 5; bases outside the gene matches: 19. This CDR3 has 20 residues. Per germline, CDR1 SGHTA and CDR2 FQGNSA. Via MiXCR, TCRdb re-called the reads, giving one row per CDR3 protein. The sample lists roughly 70,000 distinct CDR3 sequences; 20% to 25% were seen once. The starting material was CD8+ T cells from cultured PBMCs, obtained from culture after CMV antigen stimulation. The source of this sequence is a human donor in good health (CMV status not recorded). Some clones in this sample may be carry-over from other donors' samples. The chain is built from TRBV7-2 and TRBJ2-4; 10 bases line up with TRBD1. CDR3 residues: CASSFTPAGTGVLYENIQYF. CDR3 DNA: TGTGCCAGCAGCTTCACTCCTGCAGGGACAGGGGTTCTGTATGAAAACATTCAGTACTTC.